These T cell receptor beta chains were read from a single sample in a study of cytomegalovirus exposure and HLA in healthy donors. Produced via immunoSEQ multiplex PCR; TCRdb's table is partial and in-frame only. The sample has roughly 110,000 clones, more than 65% seen once. The sequenced sample consisted of PBMCs. These receptors were collected from a male donor in good health and CMV-seronegative. Each CDR3 is given with its conserved first and last residue. A D gene is named only where the DNA matches it firmly. Expanded clones are given a class, and other clones once, few, many or no size at all.

CATSRDRGNYGYTF	TGTGCCACCAGCAGAGATCGGGGTAACTATGGCTACACCTTC	NA	NA	TRBV15	TRBJ1-2
CSVGDRWNTEAFF	TGCAGCGTTGGTGACAGGTGGAACACTGAAGCTTTCTTT	NA	NA	TRBV29-1	TRBJ1-1
CASSAPGQAYEQYF	TGTGCCAGCAGCGCACCGGGACAGGCCTACGAGCAGTACTTC	TRBD1	NA	TRBV7-6	TRBJ2-7
CASSLYRPIGGQHF	TGTGCCAGCAGTTTATATCGACCGATCGGGGGGCAGCATTTT	NA	few	TRBV28	TRBJ1-5
CASTGQGANQPQHF	TGTGCCAGCACCGGACAGGGGGCCAATCAGCCCCAGCATTTT	TRBD1	NA	TRBV6-4	TRBJ1-5
CASSSFPAGDTGELFF	TGTGCCAGCAGCTCGTTCCCAGCGGGAGATACCGGGGAGCTGTTTTTT	TRBD2	NA	TRBV11-2	TRBJ2-2
CGTEGTNYGYTF	TGTGGGACAGAGGGAACTAACTATGGCTACACCTTC	NA	NA	TRBV28	TRBJ1-2
CASSYTVGGKGYGYTF	TGTGCCAGCAGTTACACGGTCGGGGGTAAGGGCTATGGCTACACCTTC	NA	NA	TRBV6-5	TRBJ1-2
CASSHEGARAYEQYF	TGTGCCAGCAGTCATGAGGGGGCGCGTGCCTACGAGCAGTACTTC	TRBD1	NA	TRBV6-5	TRBJ2-7
CASREQGWISEKLFF	TGTGCCAGCAGAGAACAGGGATGGATTAGCGAAAAACTGTTTTTT	NA	NA	TRBV6-5	TRBJ1-4
CASSFGKDGYTF	TGCGCCAGCAGCTTCGGGAAGGACGGCTACACCTTC	NA	few	TRBV5-1	TRBJ1-2
CASSGKETSGRNYEQYF	TGTGCCAGCAGCGGAAAGGAGACTAGCGGGAGGAACTACGAGCAGTACTTC	TRBD2	NA	TRBV7-9	TRBJ2-7
CASSLAAGLYYNEQFF	TGTGCCAGCAGCTTGGCGGCGGGATTATACTACAATGAGCAGTTCTTC	NA	NA	TRBV5-4	TRBJ2-1
CASSSGQGKQNQPQHF	TGTGCCAGCAGTAGTGGACAGGGAAAGCAGAATCAGCCCCAGCATTTT	TRBD1	NA	TRBV28	TRBJ1-5
CASSTSAGPGNTIYF	TGTGCCAGCTCAACCTCCGCGGGACCTGGAAACACCATATATTTT	NA	NA	TRBV18	TRBJ1-3
CASSVAGTGPFYEQYF	TGTGCCAGCAGCGTCGCCGGGACAGGGCCCTTCTACGAGCAGTACTTC	TRBD1	NA	TRBV7-6	TRBJ2-7
CASSNSVSKYF	TGTGCCAGTAGTAATAGCGTATCTAAGTACTTC	NA	once	TRBV19	TRBJ2-5
CASSRQGADYGYTF	TGTGCCAGCAGCCGTCAGGGGGCCGACTATGGCTACACCTTC	TRBD1	NA	TRBV7-9	TRBJ1-2
CASSSRRENTEAFF	TGTGCCAGCAGCTCCCGCCGGGAGAACACTGAAGCTTTCTTT	NA	NA	TRBV7-9	TRBJ1-1
CASAGTGGGAEAFF	TGCGCCAGCGCCGGGACAGGGGGCGGGGCTGAAGCTTTCTTT	TRBD1	NA	TRBV5-1	TRBJ1-1
CASSYSPGGRYNEQFF	TGTGCCAGCAGTTACTCTCCGGGAGGGCGCTACAATGAGCAGTTCTTC	TRBD2	NA	TRBV6-5	TRBJ2-1
CASSPETGGMGNQPQHF	TGTGCCAGTAGTCCAGAGACAGGGGGCATGGGTAATCAGCCCCAGCATTTT	TRBD1	NA	TRBV19	TRBJ1-5
CASISPGKTDGYTF	TGTGCCAGCATTTCACCCGGGAAAACGGATGGCTACACCTTC	NA	NA	TRBV6-5	TRBJ1-2
CASSLSGAGRYEQYF	TGTGCCAGCAGCTTGTCGGGTGCGGGTCGCTACGAGCAGTACTTC	NA	once	TRBV5-4	TRBJ2-7
CASSYSRGRKTQYF	TGTGCCAGCAGTTACTCTCGCGGGAGGAAGACCCAGTACTTC	TRBD2	few	TRBV6-5	TRBJ2-5
CATSYLVPLQSYNEQFF	TGTGCCACCAGCTATCTAGTTCCCCTCCAATCCTACAATGAGCAGTTCTTC	NA	NA	TRBV15	TRBJ2-1
CASSEAGLASMSYNEQFF	TGTGCCAGCAGTGAAGCTGGACTAGCGTCAATGTCCTACAATGAGCAGTTCTTC	TRBD2	few	TRBV2	TRBJ2-1
CASSLVLLTGGRTEAFF	TGTGCCAGCAGCTTAGTACTCCTGACAGGGGGCAGGACTGAAGCTTTCTTT	TRBD1	few	TRBV7-8	TRBJ1-1
CASSIGIGRADTEAFF	TGTGCCAGTAGTATAGGAATCGGGAGGGCAGACACTGAAGCTTTCTTT	NA	once	TRBV19	TRBJ1-1
CGGSLSNEQFF	TGCGGCGGGAGTCTCTCCAATGAGCAGTTCTTC	TRBD2	NA	TRBV20-1	TRBJ2-1
CASSPAGTGSGGYTF	TGTGCCAGCAGCCCCGCCGGGACAGGGTCTGGGGGCTACACCTTC	TRBD1	NA	TRBV28	TRBJ1-2
CASSLSGWGPDEEQYF	TGTGCCAGCAGTTTATCGGGGTGGGGCCCAGACGAAGAGCAGTACTTC	NA	NA	TRBV27	TRBJ2-7
CASSLSSVSSTEAFF	TGTGCCAGCAGTTTATCGTCGGTTAGCAGCACTGAAGCTTTCTTT	NA	few	TRBV27	TRBJ1-1
CASSQERGSGANVLTF	TGTGCCAGCAGCCAAGAACGGGGCTCTGGGGCCAACGTCCTGACTTTC	NA	few	TRBV4-2	TRBJ2-6
CASSLGPGVNEQFF	TGCGCCAGCAGCTTGGGCCCCGGGGTAAATGAGCAGTTCTTC	NA	NA	TRBV5-1	TRBJ2-1
CATSRGHRDRVLEQYF	TGTGCCACCAGCAGAGGTCACCGGGACAGGGTCTTGGAGCAGTACTTC	TRBD1	NA	TRBV15	TRBJ2-7
CASSKQGVTQAFF	TGTGCCAGCAGCAAACAGGGAGTAACGCAAGCTTTCTTT	NA	NA	TRBV6-4	TRBJ1-1
CASGTGLSNQPQHF	TGTGCCAGTGGGACAGGTCTCAGCAATCAGCCCCAGCATTTT	TRBD1	once	TRBV19	TRBJ1-5
CAWAPLRGGNEQFF	TGTGCCTGGGCCCCCTTAAGGGGGGGCAATGAGCAGTTCTTC	NA	NA	TRBV30	TRBJ2-1
CATPRTENTEAFF	TGTGCCACGCCAAGGACAGAGAACACTGAAGCTTTCTTT	NA	NA	TRBV2	TRBJ1-1
CASSPPGTALGYEQYF	TGTGCCAGCAGCCCTCCGGGGACAGCGCTGGGCTACGAGCAGTACTTC	TRBD1	NA	TRBV7-8	TRBJ2-7
CASTRLLAPQETQYF	TGCGCCAGCACTCGACTCCTAGCCCCGCAAGAGACCCAGTACTTC	NA	NA	TRBV5-1	TRBJ2-5
CASSPVADEQFF	TGTGCCAGCAGCCCAGTAGCCGATGAGCAGTTCTTC	NA	once	TRBV7-9	TRBJ2-1
CASSLVPGGYEQYF	TGTGCCAGCAGCTTGGTCCCAGGGGGCTACGAGCAGTACTTC	TRBD1	once	TRBV5-5	TRBJ2-7
CASSIGLAGSDTQYF	TGTGCCAGCAGCATCGGACTAGCGGGATCAGATACGCAGTATTTT	TRBD2	NA	TRBV5-4	TRBJ2-3
CAWGQNNTVAFF	TGTGCCTGGGGACAGAACAACACTGTAGCTTTCTTT	NA	NA	TRBV30	TRBJ1-1
CASRVNRAYF	TGTGCCAGCAGGGTTAACAGGGCCTACTTC	NA	NA	TRBV11-3	TRBJ2-7
CAIRGQGDGNQPQHF	TGTGCCATCAGGGGACAGGGTGACGGCAATCAGCCCCAGCATTTT	TRBD1	NA	TRBV10-3	TRBJ1-5
CASSGGDVRGTEAFF	TGCGCCAGCAGCGGGGGGGACGTCAGAGGGACTGAAGCTTTCTTT	NA	NA	TRBV5-1	TRBJ1-1
CASSLGLAGGDEQFF	TGTGCCAGCAGCCTGGGACTAGCGGGAGGCGATGAGCAGTTCTTC	TRBD2	NA	TRBV9	TRBJ2-1
CASSEGGLGSNEQFF	TGTGCCAGCAGTGAAGGGGGACTAGGGTCGAATGAGCAGTTCTTC	TRBD2	NA	TRBV6-1	TRBJ2-1
CASSKSPRSNQPQHF	TGTGCCAGTAGTAAAAGCCCACGGAGCAATCAGCCCCAGCATTTT	NA	NA	TRBV19	TRBJ1-5